This T cell receptor beta chain was identified in a study of tumor T cells in aggressive B-cell lymphoma. Germline V gene lookup returns CDR1 SGHDT and CDR2 YYEEEE. Trimming left V 0 bases short and J 1 base short, with 7 bases between. This CDR3 contains 14 residues. The table came from immunoSEQ multiplex PCR; TCRdb's copy has only in-frame clones and leaves some out. The data contain some 7,900 clones, about 80% of them singletons. The chain employs TRBV5-6 and TRBJ1-1; D not resolved. Sequenced sample: tumor tissue. This clonotype was obtained from an adult with diffuse large B cell lymphoma. CDR3: CASSLVGGNTEAFF. CDR3 bases: TGTGCCAGCAGCTTGGTTGGAGGGAACACTGAAGCTTTCTTT.